The text below deals with one TCR beta chain. These data originate in a study of shared T cell receptors in the human thymus. Generated by immunoSEQ multiplex PCR, the TCRdb table keeps only in-frame clones and is missing some. In the table there are roughly 560,000 clones, approximately 80% of which are singletons. CDR1 MNHNS and CDR2 SASEGT come from the germline V gene. This CDR3 has 18 residues. The V gene end was trimmed by 4 bases and the J gene end by 2 bases; junction bases not matched to a gene: 10. These data were likewise used in another study, on human thymus T cells. This second study says: The thymus tissue came from resections taken during corrective heart surgery. Repertoires sampled from thymus and blood appeared biased in V and J gene usage.

The TCR sequence derives from a boy younger than two with a congenital heart defect. The material sequenced was thymocytes. The chain uses TRBV6-1 and TRBJ2-1, with TRBD2 identical over 11 bases. CDR3: CASSGPTSGSGPYNEQFF. The CDR3 DNA reads TGTGCCAGCAGTGGACCTACTAGCGGGAGCGGGCCCTACAATGAGCAGTTCTTC.